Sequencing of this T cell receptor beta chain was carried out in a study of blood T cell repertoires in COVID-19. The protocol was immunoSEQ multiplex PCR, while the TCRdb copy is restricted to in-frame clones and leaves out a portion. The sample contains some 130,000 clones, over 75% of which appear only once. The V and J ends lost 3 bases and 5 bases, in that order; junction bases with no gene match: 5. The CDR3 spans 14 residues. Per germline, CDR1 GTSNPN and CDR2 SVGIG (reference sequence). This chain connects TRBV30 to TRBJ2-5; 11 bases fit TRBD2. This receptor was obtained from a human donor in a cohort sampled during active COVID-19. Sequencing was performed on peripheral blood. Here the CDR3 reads CAWRLAGGSETQYF. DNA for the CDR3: TGTGCCTGGAGGCTAGCGGGAGGTTCGGAGACCCAGTACTTC.